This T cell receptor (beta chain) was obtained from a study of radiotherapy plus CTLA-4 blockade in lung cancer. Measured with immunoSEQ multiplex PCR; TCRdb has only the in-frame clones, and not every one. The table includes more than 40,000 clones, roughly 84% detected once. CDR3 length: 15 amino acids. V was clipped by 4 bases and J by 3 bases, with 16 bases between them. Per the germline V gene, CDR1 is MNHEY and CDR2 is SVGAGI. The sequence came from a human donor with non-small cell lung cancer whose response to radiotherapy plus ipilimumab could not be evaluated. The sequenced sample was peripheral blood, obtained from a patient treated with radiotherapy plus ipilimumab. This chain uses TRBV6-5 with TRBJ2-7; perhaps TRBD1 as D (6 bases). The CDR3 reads CASSSQGDEFYEQYF. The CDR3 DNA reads TGTGCCAGCAGTTCACAGGGAGATGAGTTCTACGAGCAGTACTTC.